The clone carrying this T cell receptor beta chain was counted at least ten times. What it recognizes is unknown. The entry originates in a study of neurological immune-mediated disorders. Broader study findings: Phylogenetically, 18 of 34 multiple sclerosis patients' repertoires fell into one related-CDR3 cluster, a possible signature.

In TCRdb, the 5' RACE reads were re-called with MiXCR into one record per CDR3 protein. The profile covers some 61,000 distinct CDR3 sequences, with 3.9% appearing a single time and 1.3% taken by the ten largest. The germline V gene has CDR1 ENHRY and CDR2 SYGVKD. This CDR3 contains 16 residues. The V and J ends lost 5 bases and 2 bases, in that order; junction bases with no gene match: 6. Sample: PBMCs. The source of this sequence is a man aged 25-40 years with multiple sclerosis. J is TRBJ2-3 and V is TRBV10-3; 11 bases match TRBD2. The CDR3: CAISTTSGGLTDTQYF. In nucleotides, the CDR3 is TGTGCCATCAGTACAACTAGCGGGGGTCTCACAGATACGCAGTATTTT.